Listed here are 30 T cell receptor beta chains from one sample, sequenced in a study of cytomegalovirus exposure and HLA in healthy donors. Amplification used 60 Vbeta primers and 13 Jbeta primers. TCRdb's copy holds only in-frame clones and misses some; the assay was immunoSEQ multiplex PCR. The sample carries about 180,000 clones, 85% recorded once. Input material: PBMCs. The receptors shown here come from a boy aged 2 to 10 in good health and CMV-seronegative.

The chain carries TRBV2 and TRBJ1-2; a possible D gene is TRBD1 (5 bases). This CDR3 comprises 15 residues. Trimming removed 3 bases from V and 4 bases from J, with 15 bases in between. Germline V gene lookup returns CDR1 SNHLY and CDR2 FYNNEI. The CDR3 here is CASSDWGEVSYGYTF. CDR3 bases: TGTGCCAGCAGTGACTGGGGGGAAGTAAGCTATGGCTACACCTTC. The whole variable domain, filled in from reference TRBV2 and TRBJ1-2, reads EPEVTQTPSHQVTQMGQEVILRCVPISNHLYFYWYRQILGQKVEFLVSFYNNEISEKSEIFDDQFSVERPDGSNFTLKIRSTKLEDSAMYFCASSDWGEVSYGYTFGSGTRLTVV.

V gene TRBV27 combines with J gene TRBJ1-4; a weak D match, TRBD1 (5 bases). The CDR3 has 10 amino acids. Trimming removed 10 bases at V and 8 bases at J, with 8 bases between. Germline V gives CDR1 MNHEY, CDR2 SMNVEV (reference sequence). This chain's CDR3 is CATGDEKLFF. The DNA for the CDR3 is TGTGCCACGGGGGACGAAAAACTGTTTTTT.

The chain carries TRBV19 and TRBJ1-4, with 8 bases fitting TRBD1. J lost 8 bases, V lost 5 bases, and 10 bases had no gene match. Germline lookup yields CDR1 LNHDA and CDR2 SQIVND (reference sequence). The CDR3 has 15 residues. The DNA of the CDR3 is TGTGCCAGTAGTGGGAGGACAGGGAGAAGGGAAAAACTGTTTTTT. Protein: CASSGRTGRREKLFF. The full variable domain, its missing parts supplied by reference TRBV19 and TRBJ1-4, is DGGITQSPKYLFRKEGQNVTLSCEQNLNHDAMYWYRQDPGQGLRLIYYSQIVNDFQKGDIAEGYSVSREKKESFPLTVTSAQKNPTAFYLCASSGRTGRREKLFFGSGTQLSVL.

The chain carries TRBV6-4 and TRBJ2-5; TRBD1 aligns across 9 bases. CDR3 length: 15 residues. V shed 5 bases, J shed 1 base, and the junction held 5 bases outside the gene matches. CDR1 is MRHNA, CDR2 SNTAGT, per germline. Here the CDR3 reads CASSQGGQGQETQYF. In DNA form, the CDR3 reads TGTGCCAGCAGTCAGGGGGGACAGGGCCAAGAGACCCAGTACTTC.

The table lists this clone with a few counts. The chain recombines TRBV5-4 with TRBJ1-1; 9 nucleotides line up with TRBD1. CDR3 length: 17 amino acids. V lost 1 base, J lost 10 bases, and 17 bases stayed unmatched. CDR1 is SGHNT, CDR2 YYREEE, per germline (reference sequence). CDR3 amino acids: CASSLLQGAIKDRGAFF. In nucleotides, the CDR3 is TGTGCCAGCAGCTTGTTACAGGGGGCGATCAAAGATCGGGGAGCTTTCTTT.

This chain connects TRBV2 to TRBJ2-5, with D maybe TRBD1 (6 bases). The ends were cut back, 3 bases at V and 5 bases at J, with 10 bases in the middle. The CDR3 sequence is 13 residues long. Germline V lookup: CDR1 SNHLY, CDR2 FYNNEI. The CDR3 is CASSEDSSETQYF. CDR3 coding DNA: TGTGCCAGCAGTGAGGACAGTAGTGAGACCCAGTACTTC.

The chain is built from TRBV5-1 and TRBJ1-1, with 9 bases fitting TRBD1. With V trimmed by 0 bases and J by 0 bases, 3 bases remained unmatched. The CDR3 sequence is 16 residues long. Germline assignment: CDR1 SGHRS and CDR2 YFSETQ. This chain's CDR3 is CASSLVGQGMNTEAFF. For the CDR3, the DNA is TGCGCCAGCAGCTTGGTGGGACAGGGCATGAACACTGAAGCTTTCTTT.

The chain links TRBV19 to TRBJ2-2, with TRBD2 matching 8 bases. The CDR3 is made up of 16 amino acids. V shed 3 bases, J shed 2 bases, and the junction held 5 bases outside the gene matches. Germline V gene data show CDR1 as LNHDA and CDR2 as SQIVND (reference sequence). The CDR3 sequence: CASSIGGGLNTGELFF. In DNA form, the CDR3 reads TGTGCCAGTAGTATCGGGGGGGGACTAAACACCGGGGAGCTGTTTTTT.

The chain couples TRBV27 to TRBJ1-5; 8 bases align to TRBD1. Germline loops: CDR1 MNHEY, CDR2 SMNVEV (reference sequence). V lost 7 bases to trimming and J lost 4 bases; unmatched junction nucleotides: 9. This CDR3 is 15 amino acids long. Written as DNA, the CDR3 is TGTGCCAGCAAGATCGGACAGGGCCCTAATCAGCCCCAGCATTTT. Protein: CASKIGQGPNQPQHF.

This chain uses TRBV18 with TRBJ2-2; 9 bases map to TRBD1. This CDR3 is built from 18 residues. The V gene's germline CDR1 is KGHSH and CDR2 LQKENI. V shed 1 base, J shed 0 bases, and the junction held 6 bases outside the gene matches. This CDR3 reads CASSPLGQGIPNTGELFF. The CDR3 DNA follows: TGTGCCAGCTCACCACTCGGACAGGGGATCCCGAACACCGGGGAGCTGTTTTTT. Filled out from reference TRBV18 and TRBJ2-2, the complete variable domain reads NAGVMQNPRHLVRRRGQEARLRCSPMKGHSHVYWYRQLPEEGLKFMVYLQKENIIDESGMPKERFSAEFPKEGPSILRIQQVVRGDSAAYFCASSPLGQGIPNTGELFFGEGSRLTVL.

The chain couples TRBV11-3 to TRBJ2-6, with D perhaps matching TRBD1 (7 bases). The germline gives CDR1 SGHNT, CDR2 YENEEA. The V and J ends lost 7 bases and 2 bases respectively, with 12 bases between them. The CDR3 spans 15 residues. This CDR3 is CASTTGEAGANVLTF. The CDR3 coding sequence is TGTGCCAGCACAACAGGGGAGGCTGGGGCCAACGTCCTGACTTTC. Filled out from reference TRBV11-3 and TRBJ2-6, the complete variable domain reads EAGVVQSPRYKIIEKKQPVAFWCNPISGHNTLYWYLQNLGQGPELLIRYENEEAVDDSQLPKDRFSAERLKGVDSTLKIQPAELGDSAVYLCASTTGEAGANVLTFGAGSRLTVL.

This clone was observed a single time. The chain carries TRBV4-2 and TRBJ1-5; 10 bases are a match to TRBD1. Germline values: CDR1 LGHNA, CDR2 YNFKEQ. With V trimmed by 2 bases and J by 2 bases, 3 bases remained unmatched. This CDR3 has 16 amino acids. The CDR3 is CASSQQTGGGNQPQHF. The CDR3 DNA sequence: TGTGCCAGCAGCCAACAGACAGGGGGCGGCAATCAGCCCCAGCATTTT.

The V and J genes are TRBV18 and TRBJ2-1; D remains ambiguous. CDR1 and CDR2 from the germline V gene are KGHSH and LQKENI. The CDR3 runs 14 residues. V dropped 0 bases and J dropped 7 bases, with 10 bases sitting between them. In nucleotides, the CDR3 is TGTGCCAGCTCACCACCTGGCGGAAAAAATGAGCAGTTCTTC. It yields the protein CASSPPGGKNEQFF.

J is TRBJ2-3 and V is TRBV5-5; possible D gene TRBD1, 6 bases. CDR3 length equals 16 residues. Germline V gene data show CDR1 as SGHKS and CDR2 as YYEKEE (reference sequence). Between the trimmed V and J ends, which lost 4 bases and 4 bases, there was a span of 19 bases. The CDR3 sequence: CASSPLAQGSPDTQYF. CDR3 sequence (DNA): TGTGCCAGCAGCCCACTCGCACAGGGAAGCCCAGATACGCAGTATTTT.

The rearrangement uses TRBV27 and TRBJ1-1; D ambiguous. The CDR3 is 15 amino acids. V was pared by 8 bases and J by 1 base, with 17 bases between. CDR1 is MNHEY and CDR2 is SMNVEV in the germline V gene (reference sequence). This CDR3 reads CASRLISEPNTEAFF. The CDR3, as DNA: TGTGCCAGCCGACTCATTTCAGAGCCGAACACTGAAGCTTTCTTT.

This clone was picked up one time. The chain links TRBV28 to TRBJ2-7; 7 nucleotides agree with TRBD1. The CDR3 covers 13 residues. Germline V gives CDR1 MDHEN, CDR2 SYDVKM. V shed 3 bases and J 9 bases; nucleotides not matched to a gene: 8. The DNA of the CDR3 is TGTGCCAGCAGTTTCCGGACAGGTTGGGCGCAGTACGTC. Amino acids: CASSFRTGWAQYV.

The chain has TRBV6-1 and TRBJ1-1; perhaps TRBD1 as D (6 bases). The germline gives CDR1 MNHNS, CDR2 SASEGT. The V end lost 6 bases, the J end lost 0 bases, and 14 bases lay between the germline ends. The CDR3 sequence is 15 residues long. DNA of the CDR3: TGTGCCAGCAGAGACTTAGACAGGTTGAACACTGAAGCTTTCTTT. Encoded protein: CASRDLDRLNTEAFF.

This chain uses TRBV30 with TRBJ1-1; D is undetermined. The CDR3 loop spans 11 amino acids. V lost 3 bases, J lost 11 bases, and 13 bases lay in between. The germline CDR1 and CDR2 sequences are GTSNPN and SVGIG (reference sequence). The CDR3 reads CAWSGEREAFF. DNA of the CDR3: TGTGCCTGGAGCGGAGAGAGGGAGGCTTTCTTT. Full variable domain (rest looked up from reference TRBV30 and TRBJ1-1): SQTIHQWPATLVQPVGSPLSLECTVEGTSNPNLYWYRQAAGRGLQLLFYSVGIGQISSEVPQNLSASRPQDRQFILSSKKLLLSDSGFYLCAWSGEREAFFGQGTRLTVV.

The gene calls are TRBV6-1 and TRBJ1-1; 10 bases line up with TRBD1. Germline V gene lookup returns CDR1 MNHNS and CDR2 SASEGT. After removal of 8 bases from V and 3 bases from J, the junction contained 9 bases not matched to a gene. The CDR3 has 15 residues. CDR3 nucleotides: TGTGCCAGCGGGGCCCTAGGGACAGGGGACACTGAAGCTTTCTTT. It specifies CASGALGTGDTEAFF.

The CDR3 nucleotides read TGCGCCAGCAGCCAAGATACTAGCGGGGGTGTGGAGACCCAGTACTTC. Amino acid sequence: CASSQDTSGGVETQYF. The chain uses TRBV4-1 and TRBJ2-5; the match to TRBD2 covers 11 bases. Germline-derived CDR1 and CDR2 are MGHRA and YSYEKL. V trimming: 0 bases; J trimming: 5 bases; junction bases outside the gene matches: 5. The CDR3 length is 16 residues.

V gene TRBV6-1 combines with J gene TRBJ2-1; TRBD2 aligns across 11 bases. With 6 bases clipped from V and 8 bases from J, the junction kept 9 bases outside the gene matches. The CDR3 runs to 15 residues. Looked up from germline, CDR1 is MNHNS and CDR2 is SASEGT. The CDR3 is CASSQLAGVLYEQFF. The CDR3 DNA reads as TGTGCCAGCAGCCAACTAGCGGGAGTACTCTATGAGCAGTTCTTC.

The V call is TRBV5-1, the J call TRBJ2-5, with 7 bases aligning to TRBD1. The CDR3 totals 15 residues. The germline gives CDR1 SGHRS, CDR2 YFSETQ. The J segment lost 0 bases and the V segment lost 4 bases, leaving 6 bases of the junction unmatched. CDR3 residues: CASSPPDRDQETQYF. The CDR3 nucleotides read TGCGCCAGCAGCCCCCCCGACAGGGACCAAGAGACCCAGTACTTC.

The chain combines TRBV5-1 with TRBJ2-7, with a weak D call TRBD2 (7 bases). CDR3 length equals 15 residues. V was shortened by 4 bases and J by 4 bases, with 18 bases between the two germline ends. CDR1 and CDR2 (germline): SGHRS, YFSETQ. CDR3 DNA sequence: TGCGCCAGCAGCCCTGGCGGGGGCCTCCAGTACGAGCAGTACGTC. This encodes CASSPGGGLQYEQYV.

The chain couples TRBV6-1 to TRBJ2-1; 9 nucleotides align to TRBD1. The CDR3 is 12 amino acids. The germline V gene has CDR1 MNHNS and CDR2 SASEGT. Germline trimming cut 8 bases from V and 8 bases from J; bases unmatched to any gene: 4. The CDR3 region is CASADRGHEQFF. The CDR3 DNA sequence: TGTGCCAGCGCGGACAGGGGTCATGAGCAGTTCTTC.

This chain joins TRBV7-8 and TRBJ2-1; TRBD2 might be the D (5 bases). The CDR3 extends over 13 amino acids. V shed 1 base and J shed 7 bases, with 8 bases lying between them. Germline assignment: CDR1 SGHVS and CDR2 FQNEAQ. CDR3 nucleotide sequence: TGTGCCAGCAGCTTAGTCCGGGGAAATGAGCAGTTCTTC. As protein: CASSLVRGNEQFF. The variable domain in full, with the rest retrieved from reference TRBV7-8 and TRBJ2-1, is GAGVSQSPRYKVAKRGQDVALRCDPISGHVSLFWYQQALGQGPEFLTYFQNEAQLDKSGLPSDRFFAERPEGSVSTLKIQRTQQEDSAVYLCASSLVRGNEQFFGPGTRLTVL.

This chain joins TRBV18 and TRBJ2-5; 8 bases match TRBD1. The CDR3 extends over 17 amino acids. Germline values: CDR1 KGHSH, CDR2 LQKENI. Losses at the gene ends were 3 bases for V and 6 bases for J; bases not matched to a gene: 15. The CDR3 protein is CASSPLEGQVVVKTQYF. CDR3 DNA sequence: TGTGCCAGCTCACCCTTAGAGGGACAGGTGGTGGTGAAGACCCAGTACTTC.

V gene TRBV27 combines with J gene TRBJ1-6; D call uncertain. Germline values: CDR1 MNHEY, CDR2 SMNVEV (reference sequence). With 2 bases removed from V and 6 bases from J, the gap between germline ends came to 14 bases. The CDR3 length is 16 residues. Here the CDR3 reads CASSLETPRVNSPLHF. CDR3 nucleotides: TGTGCCAGCAGTTTAGAAACTCCGAGGGTTAATTCACCCCTCCACTTT.

The V and J genes are TRBV5-5 and TRBJ1-4, with D possibly matching TRBD1 (5 bases). V gave up 5 bases and J gave up 5 bases, with 19 bases separating them. CDR1 and CDR2 from the germline V gene are SGHKS and YYEKEE (reference sequence). CDR3 length: 16 residues. This chain's CDR3 is CASSTDGAPQNEKLFF. In nucleotides, the CDR3 is TGTGCCAGCAGTACAGATGGGGCGCCTCAAAATGAAAAACTGTTTTTT.

CDR3 sequence reads: CASSPLGGERYEQYF. CDR3 sequence (DNA): TGTGCCAGCAGTCCCCTCGGTGGGGAGCGCTACGAGCAGTACTTC. The V and J genes are TRBV28 and TRBJ2-7, with D possibly matching TRBD2 (5 bases). Deletions cut 5 bases from V and 3 bases from J, with 17 bases between. This CDR3 region has 15 residues. Germline CDR1 and CDR2: MDHEN and SYDVKM.

The chain joins TRBV28 to TRBJ2-7; tentative D call: TRBD1 (5 bases). CDR1 is MDHEN and CDR2 is SYDVKM in the germline V gene. Deletions cut 5 bases from V and 6 bases from J, with 11 bases between. This CDR3 comprises 12 residues. CDR3 nucleotide sequence: TGTGCCAGCAGTCCCAGTAGGGGCGAGCAGTACTTC. Amino acids: CASSPSRGEQYF. The variable domain in full, completed from reference TRBV28 and TRBJ2-7, reads DVKVTQSSRYLVKRTGEKVFLECVQDMDHENMFWYRQDPGLGLRLIYFSYDVKMKEKGDIPEGYSVSREKKERFSLILESASTNQTSMYLCASSPSRGEQYFGPGTRLTVT.